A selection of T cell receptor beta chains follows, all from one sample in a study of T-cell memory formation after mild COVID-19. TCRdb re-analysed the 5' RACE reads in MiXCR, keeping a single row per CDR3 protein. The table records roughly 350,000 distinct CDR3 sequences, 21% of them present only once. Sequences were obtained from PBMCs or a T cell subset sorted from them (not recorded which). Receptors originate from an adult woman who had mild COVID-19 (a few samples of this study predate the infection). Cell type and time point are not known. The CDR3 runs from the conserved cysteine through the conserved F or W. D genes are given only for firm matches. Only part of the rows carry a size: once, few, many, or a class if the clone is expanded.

CASSQDTGGEKAFF TGCGCCAGCAGCCAAGATACGGGAGGGGAGAAAGCTTTCTTT 14 TRBJ1-1 TRBV4-3 few NA
CASSHSGPSGYEQFF TGCGCCAGCAGCCACTCCGGGCCGAGCGGATATGAGCAGTTCTTC 15 TRBJ2-1 TRBV4-1 few NA
CASSQESTSGANTQYF TGTGCCAGCAGCCAAGAATCTACTAGCGGGGCGAATACGCAGTATTTT 16 TRBJ2-3 TRBV4-2 few TRBD2
CASSSSSGTGGPYF TGTGCCAGCAGTTCATCCTCCGGGACAGGGGGGCCGTACTTC 14 TRBJ2-7 TRBV12-3/TRBV12-4 few TRBD1
CASSPRTGLGLALSTDTQYF TGTGCCAGCAGCCCTAGGACAGGGCTGGGACTAGCGCTGAGCACAGATACGCAGTATTTT 20 TRBJ2-3 TRBV12-3/TRBV12-4 many TRBD2
CASSSTGGYEQYF TGTGCCAGCAGCTCGACAGGGGGCTACGAGCAGTACTTC 13 TRBJ2-7 TRBV5-5 many TRBD1
CASSLPRGAGPLNEQFF TGTGCCAGCAGCCTTCCCAGAGGGGCAGGGCCTCTGAATGAGCAGTTCTTC 17 TRBJ2-1 TRBV9 NA NA
CASSGDRSSGANVLTF TGTGCCAGCAGTGGCGACAGATCTTCTGGGGCCAACGTCCTGACTTTC 16 TRBJ2-6 TRBV2 few NA
CASSLGRLASYNEQFF TGTGCCAGCAGCTTAGGACGACTAGCAAGCTACAATGAGCAGTTCTTC 16 TRBJ2-1 TRBV7-9 NA TRBD2
CATSRVPLTSGSHEQYF TGTGCCACCAGCAGAGTCCCCCTGACTAGCGGGAGCCACGAGCAGTACTTC 17 TRBJ2-7 TRBV15 NA TRBD2
CASSLGDRQETQYF TGCGCCAGCAGCTTGGGGGACAGGCAAGAGACCCAGTACTTC 14 TRBJ2-5 TRBV5-1 NA TRBD1
CATSDPTGSLNQPQHF TGTGCCACCAGTGACCCGACGGGCAGCCTAAATCAGCCCCAGCATTTT 16 TRBJ1-5 TRBV24-1 few NA
CSKFARGSYEQYF TGCAGCAAGTTTGCCAGGGGCTCCTACGAGCAGTACTTC 13 TRBJ2-7 TRBV29-1 NA NA
CATKSGTGVGNTEAFF TGTGCCACCAAATCCGGGACAGGGGTCGGAAACACTGAAGCTTTCTTT 16 TRBJ1-1 TRBV24-1 few TRBD1
CASSRGTALGETQYF TGCGCCAGCAGCCGGGGGACAGCCTTGGGTGAGACCCAGTACTTC 15 TRBJ2-5 TRBV5-1 few NA
CASSLAVIMGTGELFF TGTGCCAGCAGCTTGGCGGTAATAATGGGCACCGGGGAGCTGTTTTTT 16 TRBJ2-2 TRBV5-5 few NA